This T cell receptor beta chain is drawn from a study of immune cell composition in non-small cell lung cancer. V gave up 1 base and J gave up 13 bases, with 2 bases separating them. This CDR3 has 9 amino acids. Per the germline V gene, CDR1 is SNHLY and CDR2 is FYNNEI. Sequencing was performed with immunoSEQ multiplex PCR; in TCRdb, only in-frame clones are kept and a portion is missing. The sample records roughly 4,900 clones, 83% being singletons. The chain joins TRBV2 to TRBJ2-1; D not certain. The source of this sequence is a human donor with non-small cell lung cancer. Sequenced: lung tumor tissue. CDR3 sequence: CASSEDQFF. CDR3 DNA sequence: TGTGCCAGCAGTGAAGACCAGTTCTTC.